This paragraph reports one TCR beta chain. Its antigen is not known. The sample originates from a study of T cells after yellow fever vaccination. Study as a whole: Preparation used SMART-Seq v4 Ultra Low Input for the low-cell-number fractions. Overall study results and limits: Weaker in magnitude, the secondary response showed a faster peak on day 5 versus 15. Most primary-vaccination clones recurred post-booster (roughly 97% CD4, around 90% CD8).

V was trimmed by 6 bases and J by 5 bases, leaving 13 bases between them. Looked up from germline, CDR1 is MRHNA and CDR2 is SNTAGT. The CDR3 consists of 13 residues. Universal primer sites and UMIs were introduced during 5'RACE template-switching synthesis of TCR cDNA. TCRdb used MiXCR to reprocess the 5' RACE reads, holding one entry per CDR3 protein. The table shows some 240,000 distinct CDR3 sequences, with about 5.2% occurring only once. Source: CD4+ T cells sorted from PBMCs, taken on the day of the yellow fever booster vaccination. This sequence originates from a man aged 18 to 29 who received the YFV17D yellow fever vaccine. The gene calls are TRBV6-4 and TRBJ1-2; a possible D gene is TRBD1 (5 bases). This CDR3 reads CASSWTRYYGYTF. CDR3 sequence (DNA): TGTGCCAGCAGCTGGACAAGGTATTATGGCTACACCTTC.